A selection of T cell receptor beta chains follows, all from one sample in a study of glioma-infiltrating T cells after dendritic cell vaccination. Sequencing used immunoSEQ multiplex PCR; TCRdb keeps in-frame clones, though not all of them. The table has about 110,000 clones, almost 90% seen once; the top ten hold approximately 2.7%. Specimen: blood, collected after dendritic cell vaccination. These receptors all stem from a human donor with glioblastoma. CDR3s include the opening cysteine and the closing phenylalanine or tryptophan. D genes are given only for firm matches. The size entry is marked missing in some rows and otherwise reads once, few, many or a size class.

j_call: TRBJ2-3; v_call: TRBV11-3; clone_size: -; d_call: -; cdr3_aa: CASSSPAGVGTDTQYF; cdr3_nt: TGTGCCAGCAGCTCGCCGGCAGGGGTTGGCACAGATACGCAGTATTTT
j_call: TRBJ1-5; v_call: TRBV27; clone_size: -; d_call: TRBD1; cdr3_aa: CASSLGTGGQPQHF; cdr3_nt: TGTGCCAGCAGTTTAGGGACAGGGGGACAGCCCCAGCATTTT
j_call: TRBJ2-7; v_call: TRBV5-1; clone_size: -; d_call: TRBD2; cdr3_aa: CASGPSSGVSYEQYF; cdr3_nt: TGCGCCAGCGGGCCTTCTAGCGGGGTCTCTTACGAGCAGTACTTC
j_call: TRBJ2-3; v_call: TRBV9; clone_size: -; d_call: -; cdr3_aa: CASSPSGQPTDTQYF; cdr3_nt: TGTGCCAGCAGCCCTTCAGGACAGCCCACAGATACGCAGTATTTT
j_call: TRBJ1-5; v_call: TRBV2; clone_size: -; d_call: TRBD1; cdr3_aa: CASSGQGYSNQPQHF; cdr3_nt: TGTGCCAGCAGTGGACAGGGGTATAGCAATCAGCCCCAGCATTTT
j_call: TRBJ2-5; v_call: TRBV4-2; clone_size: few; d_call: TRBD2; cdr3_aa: CASSPGLAGGPGETQYF; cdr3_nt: TGTGCCAGCAGCCCCGGACTAGCGGGGGGGCCGGGAGAGACCCAGTACTTC
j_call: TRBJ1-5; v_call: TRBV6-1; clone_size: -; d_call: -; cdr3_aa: CASNAGGRSNQPQHF; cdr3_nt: TGTGCCAGCAATGCGGGTGGACGGAGCAATCAGCCCCAGCATTTT
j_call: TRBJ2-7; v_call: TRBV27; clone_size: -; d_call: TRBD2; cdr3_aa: CASSSRTSGSASYEQYF; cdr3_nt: TGTGCCAGCAGTTCCCGGACTAGCGGGAGCGCTTCCTACGAGCAGTACTTC
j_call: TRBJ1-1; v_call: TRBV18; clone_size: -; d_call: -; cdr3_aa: CASSPPLRVGTEAFF; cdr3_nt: TGTGCCAGCTCACCACCTTTGAGGGTAGGGACTGAAGCTTTCTTT
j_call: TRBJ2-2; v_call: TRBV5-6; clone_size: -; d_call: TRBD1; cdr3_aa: CASSLPGQGMTGELFF; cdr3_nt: TGTGCCAGCAGCTTGCCGGGACAGGGTATGACCGGGGAGCTGTTTTTT
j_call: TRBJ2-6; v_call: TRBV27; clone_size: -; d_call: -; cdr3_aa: CASSLSGGLAGANVLTF; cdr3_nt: TGTGCCAGCAGTTTATCTGGTGGTTTAGCTGGGGCCAACGTCCTGACTTTC
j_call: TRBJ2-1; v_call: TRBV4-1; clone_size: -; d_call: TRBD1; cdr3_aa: CASSPGGAYNEQFF; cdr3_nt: TGCGCCAGCAGCCCAGGGGGAGCCTACAATGAGCAGTTCTTC
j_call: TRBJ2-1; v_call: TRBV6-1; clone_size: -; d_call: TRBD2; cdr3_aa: CASSEVGGRTYNEQFF; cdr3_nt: TGTGCCAGCAGTGAAGTAGGCGGGAGGACCTACAATGAGCAGTTCTTC
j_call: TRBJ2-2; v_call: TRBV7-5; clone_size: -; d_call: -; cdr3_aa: CARSYRQGADGELFF; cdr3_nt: TGTGCCAGAAGCTATCGACAGGGGGCGGACGGGGAGCTGTTTTTT
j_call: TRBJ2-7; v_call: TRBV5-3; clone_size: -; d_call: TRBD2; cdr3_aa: CARVLAGTYEQYF; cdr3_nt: TGTGCCAGGGTACTAGCGGGGACCTACGAGCAGTACTTC
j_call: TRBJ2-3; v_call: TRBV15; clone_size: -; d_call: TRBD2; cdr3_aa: CATSREAGGADTQYF; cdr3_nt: TGTGCCACCAGCAGAGAAGCGGGGGGGGCAGATACGCAGTATTTT
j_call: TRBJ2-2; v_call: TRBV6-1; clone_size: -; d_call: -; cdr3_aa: CASSVQGWTGELFF; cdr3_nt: TGTGCCAGCAGTGTCCAGGGATGGACCGGGGAGCTGTTTTTT
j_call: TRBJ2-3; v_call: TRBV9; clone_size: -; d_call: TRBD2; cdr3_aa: CASSVYAGGTDTQYF; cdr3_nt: TGTGCCAGCAGCGTATATGCGGGAGGAACAGATACGCAGTATTTT
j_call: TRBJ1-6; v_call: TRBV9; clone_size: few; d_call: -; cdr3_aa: CAQPERDQDSPLHF; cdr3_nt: TGTGCCCAGCCCGAGCGGGACCAGGATTCACCCCTCCACTTT
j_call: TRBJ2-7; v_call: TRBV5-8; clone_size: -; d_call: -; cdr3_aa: CASSLRGHSSREQYF; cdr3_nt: TGTGCCAGCAGCCTTAGGGGACATTCCTCCCGGGAGCAGTACTTC
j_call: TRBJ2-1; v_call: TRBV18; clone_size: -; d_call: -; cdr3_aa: CASSLDKSYNEQFF; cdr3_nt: TGTGCCAGCTCACTGGACAAATCCTACAATGAGCAGTTCTTC
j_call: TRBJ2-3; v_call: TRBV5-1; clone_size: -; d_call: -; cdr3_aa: CASSFDRSTDTQYF; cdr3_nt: TGCGCCAGCAGCTTCGACAGAAGCACAGATACGCAGTATTTT
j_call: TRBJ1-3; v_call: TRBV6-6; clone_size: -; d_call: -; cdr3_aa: CASSFPPGLGNTIYF; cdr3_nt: TGTGCCAGCAGTTTTCCCCCAGGGCTCGGAAACACCATATATTTT
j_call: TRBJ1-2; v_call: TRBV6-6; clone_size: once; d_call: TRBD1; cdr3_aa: CASSLSPDRSDGYTF; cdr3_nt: TGTGCCAGCAGTCTGTCCCCGGACAGGTCGGATGGCTACACCTTC
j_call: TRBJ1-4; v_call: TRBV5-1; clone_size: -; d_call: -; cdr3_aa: CASSSTRWGPDEKLFF; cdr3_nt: TGCGCCAGCAGTTCGACAAGGTGGGGGCCGGATGAAAAACTGTTTTTT
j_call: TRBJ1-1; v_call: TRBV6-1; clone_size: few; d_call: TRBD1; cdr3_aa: CASRATGGSTEAFF; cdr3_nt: TGTGCCAGCAGGGCGACAGGGGGGAGCACTGAAGCTTTCTTT
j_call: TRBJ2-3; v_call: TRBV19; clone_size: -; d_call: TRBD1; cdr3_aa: CASSIAQPGQGYSTDTQYF; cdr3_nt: TGTGCCAGTAGTATAGCCCAACCGGGACAGGGATATAGCACAGATACGCAGTATTTT
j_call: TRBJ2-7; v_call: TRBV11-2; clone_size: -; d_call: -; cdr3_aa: CASSSAYEQYF; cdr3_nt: TGTGCCAGCAGCTCCGCCTACGAGCAGTACTTC
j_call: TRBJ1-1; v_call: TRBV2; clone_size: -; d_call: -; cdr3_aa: CASSEKSGALGSEAFF; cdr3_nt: TGTGCCAGCAGTGAGAAGTCAGGCGCCTTAGGTTCTGAAGCTTTCTTT
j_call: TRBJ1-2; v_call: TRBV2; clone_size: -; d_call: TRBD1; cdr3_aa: CASRETGSNYGYTF; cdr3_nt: TGTGCCAGCAGGGAGACAGGGTCTAACTATGGCTACACCTTC
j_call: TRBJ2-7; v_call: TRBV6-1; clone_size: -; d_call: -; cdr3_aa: CASSEQGGRYEQYF; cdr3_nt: TGTGCCAGCAGTGAACAGGGGGGTCGTTACGAGCAGTACTTC
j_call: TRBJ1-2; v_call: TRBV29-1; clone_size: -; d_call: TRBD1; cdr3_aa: CSVSRDRDGYTF; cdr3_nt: TGCAGCGTGTCCCGGGACAGGGATGGCTACACCTTC
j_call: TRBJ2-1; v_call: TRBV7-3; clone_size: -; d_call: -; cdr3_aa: CASSLTDSNNEQFF; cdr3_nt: TGTGCCAGCAGTCTAACCGACAGCAACAATGAGCAGTTCTTC
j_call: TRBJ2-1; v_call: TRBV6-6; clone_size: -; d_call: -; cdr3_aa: CATRPGNDANEQFF; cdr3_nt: TGTGCCACTCGTCCCGGGAACGACGCCAATGAGCAGTTCTTC
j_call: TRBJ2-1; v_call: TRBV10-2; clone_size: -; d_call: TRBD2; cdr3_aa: CASSEVSGSPNEQFF; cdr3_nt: TGCGCCAGCAGTGAGGTTAGCGGGAGCCCCAATGAGCAGTTCTTC
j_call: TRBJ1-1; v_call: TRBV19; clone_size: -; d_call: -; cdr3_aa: CASSTTGLNTEAFF; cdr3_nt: TGTGCCAGTAGTACGACAGGCCTTAACACTGAAGCTTTCTTT
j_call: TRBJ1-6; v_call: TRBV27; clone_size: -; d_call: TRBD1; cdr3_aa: CASSSLTGHYNSPLHF; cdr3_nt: TGTGCCAGCAGTTCATTGACAGGGCACTATAATTCACCCCTCCACTTT
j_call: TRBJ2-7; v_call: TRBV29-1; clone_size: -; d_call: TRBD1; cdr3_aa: CSAGRGQGTYEQYF; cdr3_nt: TGCAGCGCTGGGAGGGGACAGGGAACCTACGAGCAGTACTTC
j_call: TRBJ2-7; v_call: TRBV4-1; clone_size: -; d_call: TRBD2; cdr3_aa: CASSQPAGLAGVMYEQYF; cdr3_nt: TGCGCCAGCAGCCAACCGGCGGGACTAGCGGGAGTGATGTACGAGCAGTACTTC
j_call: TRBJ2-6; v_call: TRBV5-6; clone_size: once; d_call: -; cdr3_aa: CASSIRPGLGANVLTF; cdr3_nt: TGTGCCAGCAGCATCAGACCGGGTTTAGGGGCCAACGTCCTGACTTTC
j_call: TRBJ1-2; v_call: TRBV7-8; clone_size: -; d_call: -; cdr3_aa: CASSPTSSRGYTF; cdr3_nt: TGTGCCAGCAGCCCGACTAGCTCTCGTGGCTACACCTTC
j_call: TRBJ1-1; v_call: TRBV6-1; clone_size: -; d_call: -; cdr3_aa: CASSGSTTMNTEAFF; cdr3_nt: TGTGCCAGCAGTGGGTCGACAACCATGAACACTGAAGCTTTCTTT